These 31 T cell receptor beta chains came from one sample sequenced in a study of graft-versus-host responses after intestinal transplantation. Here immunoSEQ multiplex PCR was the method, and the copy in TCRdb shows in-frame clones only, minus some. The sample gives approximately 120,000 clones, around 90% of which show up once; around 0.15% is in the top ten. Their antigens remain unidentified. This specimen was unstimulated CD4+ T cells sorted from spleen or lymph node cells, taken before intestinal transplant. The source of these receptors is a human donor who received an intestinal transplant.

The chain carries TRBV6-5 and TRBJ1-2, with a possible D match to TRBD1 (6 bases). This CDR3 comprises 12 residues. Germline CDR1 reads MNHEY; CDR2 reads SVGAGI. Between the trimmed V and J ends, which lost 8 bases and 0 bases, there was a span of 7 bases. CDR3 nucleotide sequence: TGTGCCAGCGGACAGACTAACTATGGCTACACCTTC. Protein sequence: CASGQTNYGYTF.

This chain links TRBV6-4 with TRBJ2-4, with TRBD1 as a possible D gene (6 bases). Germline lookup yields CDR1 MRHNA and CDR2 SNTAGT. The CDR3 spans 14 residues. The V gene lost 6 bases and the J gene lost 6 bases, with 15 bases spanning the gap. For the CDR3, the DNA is TGTGCCAGCAGGCCGGGACAACGTGTAAACATTCAGTACTTC. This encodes CASRPGQRVNIQYF.

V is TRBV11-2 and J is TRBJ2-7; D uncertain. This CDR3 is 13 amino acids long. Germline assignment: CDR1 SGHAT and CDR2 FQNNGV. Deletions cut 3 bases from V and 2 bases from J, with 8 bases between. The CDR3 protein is CASSLGPTYEQYF. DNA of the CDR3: TGTGCCAGCAGCTTGGGCCCGACCTACGAGCAGTACTTC.

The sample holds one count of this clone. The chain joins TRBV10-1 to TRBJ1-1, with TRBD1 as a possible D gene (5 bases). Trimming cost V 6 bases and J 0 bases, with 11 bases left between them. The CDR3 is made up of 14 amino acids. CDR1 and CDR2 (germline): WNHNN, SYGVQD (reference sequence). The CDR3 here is CASRAGTVNTEAFF. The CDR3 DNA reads TGCGCCAGCAGAGCCGGGACGGTGAACACTGAAGCTTTCTTT.

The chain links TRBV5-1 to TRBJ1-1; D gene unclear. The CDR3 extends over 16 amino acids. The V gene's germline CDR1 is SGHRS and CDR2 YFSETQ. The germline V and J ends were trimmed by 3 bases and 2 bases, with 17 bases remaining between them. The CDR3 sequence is CASSSRPEQANTEAFF. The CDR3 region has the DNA TGCGCCAGCAGCTCCCGGCCGGAGCAGGCCAACACTGAAGCTTTCTTT.

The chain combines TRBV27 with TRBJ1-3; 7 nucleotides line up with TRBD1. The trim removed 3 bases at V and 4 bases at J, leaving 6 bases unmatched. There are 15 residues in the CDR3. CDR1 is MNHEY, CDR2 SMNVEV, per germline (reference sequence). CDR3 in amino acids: CASSFVSTGGNTIYF. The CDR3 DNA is TGTGCCAGCAGTTTTGTGTCGACAGGGGGAAACACCATATATTTT.

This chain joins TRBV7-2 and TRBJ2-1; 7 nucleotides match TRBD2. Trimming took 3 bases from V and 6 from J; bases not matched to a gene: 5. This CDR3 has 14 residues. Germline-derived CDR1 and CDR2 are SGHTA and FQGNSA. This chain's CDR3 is CASSLGGSSNEQFF. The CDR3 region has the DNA TGTGCCAGCAGCTTGGGGGGGAGCTCCAATGAGCAGTTCTTC.

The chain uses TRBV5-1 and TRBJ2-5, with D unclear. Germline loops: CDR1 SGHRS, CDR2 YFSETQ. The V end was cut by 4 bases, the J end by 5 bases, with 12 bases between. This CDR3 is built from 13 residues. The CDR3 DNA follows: TGCGCCAGCAGCCCCACTACCTTGGAGACCCAGTACTTC. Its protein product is CASSPTTLETQYF.

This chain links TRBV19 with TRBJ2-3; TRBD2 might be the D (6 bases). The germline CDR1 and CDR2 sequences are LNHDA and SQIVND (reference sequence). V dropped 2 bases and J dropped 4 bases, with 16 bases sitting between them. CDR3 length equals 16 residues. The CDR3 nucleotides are TGTGCCAGTAGTATACCGGGACTCGTAGCACCAGATACGCAGTATTTT. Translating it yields CASSIPGLVAPDTQYF.

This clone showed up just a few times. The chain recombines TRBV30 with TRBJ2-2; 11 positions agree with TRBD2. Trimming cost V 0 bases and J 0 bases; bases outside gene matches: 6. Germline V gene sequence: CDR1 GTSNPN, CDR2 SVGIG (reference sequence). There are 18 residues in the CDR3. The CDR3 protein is CAWSVGLAGLSNTGELFF. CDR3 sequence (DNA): TGTGCCTGGAGTGTAGGACTAGCGGGTTTATCGAACACCGGGGAGCTGTTTTTT. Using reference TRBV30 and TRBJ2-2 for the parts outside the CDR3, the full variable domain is SQTIHQWPATLVQPVGSPLSLECTVEGTSNPNLYWYRQAAGRGLQLLFYSVGIGQISSEVPQNLSASRPQDRQFILSSKKLLLSDSGFYLCAWSVGLAGLSNTGELFFGEGSRLTVL.

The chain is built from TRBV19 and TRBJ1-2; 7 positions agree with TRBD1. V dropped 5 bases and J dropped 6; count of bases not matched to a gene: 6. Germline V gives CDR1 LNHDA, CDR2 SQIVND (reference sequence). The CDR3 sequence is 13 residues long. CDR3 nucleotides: TGTGCCAGTAGTGTCACAGGGGCTAATGGCTACACCTTC. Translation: CASSVTGANGYTF.

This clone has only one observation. The CDR3, as DNA: TGTGCCAGCAGCTTAAGGCGCCGCTCTGGAAACACCATATATTTT. It codes for CASSLRRRSGNTIYF. The chain uses TRBV7-2 and TRBJ1-3; unclear D gene. The CDR3 totals 15 residues. Germline CDR1 and CDR2: SGHTA and FQGNSA. The ends were cut back, 2 bases at V and 0 bases at J, with 8 bases in the middle.

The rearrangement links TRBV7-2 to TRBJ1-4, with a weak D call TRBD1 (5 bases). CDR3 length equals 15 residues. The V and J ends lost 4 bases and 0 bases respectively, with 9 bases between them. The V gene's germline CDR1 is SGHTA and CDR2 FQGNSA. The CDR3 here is CASSSQTATNEKLFF. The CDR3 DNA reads TGTGCCAGCAGCTCACAGACAGCAACTAATGAAAAACTGTTTTTT.

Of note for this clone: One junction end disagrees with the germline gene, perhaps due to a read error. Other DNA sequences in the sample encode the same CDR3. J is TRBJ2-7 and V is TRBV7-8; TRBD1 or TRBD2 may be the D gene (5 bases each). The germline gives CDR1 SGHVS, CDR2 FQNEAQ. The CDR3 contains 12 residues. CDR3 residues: CASSWGPYEQYF. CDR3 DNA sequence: TGTGCCAGCAGTTGGGGACCCTATGAGCAGTACTTC.

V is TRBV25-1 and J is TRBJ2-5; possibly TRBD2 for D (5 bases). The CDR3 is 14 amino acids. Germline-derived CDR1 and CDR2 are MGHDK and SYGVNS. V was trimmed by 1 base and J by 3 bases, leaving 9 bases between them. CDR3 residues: CASSEFKGEETQYF. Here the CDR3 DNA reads TGTGCCAGCAGTGAATTTAAGGGAGAAGAGACCCAGTACTTC.

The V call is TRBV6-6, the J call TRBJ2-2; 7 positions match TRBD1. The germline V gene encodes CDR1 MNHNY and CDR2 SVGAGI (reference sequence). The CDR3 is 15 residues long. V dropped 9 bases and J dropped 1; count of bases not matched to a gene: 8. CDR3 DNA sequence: TGTGCCAGTCGCAGGGGGACGGAGAACACCGGGGAGCTGTTTTTT. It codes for CASRRGTENTGELFF.

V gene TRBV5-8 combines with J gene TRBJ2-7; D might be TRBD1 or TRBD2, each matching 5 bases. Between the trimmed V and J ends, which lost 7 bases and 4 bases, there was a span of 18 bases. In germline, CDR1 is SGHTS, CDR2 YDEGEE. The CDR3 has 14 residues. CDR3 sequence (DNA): TGTGCCAGCCTGGGACCGCAGGGTCAATACGAGCAGTACTTC. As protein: CASLGPQGQYEQYF.

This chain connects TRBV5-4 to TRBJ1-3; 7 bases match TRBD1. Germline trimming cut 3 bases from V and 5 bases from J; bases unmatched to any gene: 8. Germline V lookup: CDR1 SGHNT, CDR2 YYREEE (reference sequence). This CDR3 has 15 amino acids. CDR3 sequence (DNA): TGTGCCAGCAGCTCCACCGGACAGGCTAGAAACACCATATATTTT. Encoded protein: CASSSTGQARNTIYF.

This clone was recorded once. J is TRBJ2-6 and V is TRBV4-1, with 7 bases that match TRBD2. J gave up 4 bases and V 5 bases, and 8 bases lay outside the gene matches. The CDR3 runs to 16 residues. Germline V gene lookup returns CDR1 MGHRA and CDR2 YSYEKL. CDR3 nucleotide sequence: TGCGCCAGCAGCGCCCCAGGGAGGGCAGGGGCCAACGTCCTGACTTTC. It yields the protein CASSAPGRAGANVLTF.

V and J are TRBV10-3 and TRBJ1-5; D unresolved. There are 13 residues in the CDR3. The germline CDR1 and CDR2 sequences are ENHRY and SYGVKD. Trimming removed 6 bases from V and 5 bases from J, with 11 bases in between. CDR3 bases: TGTGCCATCAGACGAACCCCCGATCAGCCCCAGCATTTT. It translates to CAIRRTPDQPQHF.

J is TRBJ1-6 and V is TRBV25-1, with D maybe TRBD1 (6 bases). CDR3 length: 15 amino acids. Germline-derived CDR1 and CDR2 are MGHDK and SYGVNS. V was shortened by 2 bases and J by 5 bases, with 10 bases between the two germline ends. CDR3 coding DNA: TGTGCCAGCAGTGAACAGGGGCCGAATAATTCACCCCTCCACTTT. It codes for CASSEQGPNNSPLHF. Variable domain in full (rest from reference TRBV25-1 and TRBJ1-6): EADIYQTPRYLVIGTGKKITLECSQTMGHDKMYWYQQDPGMELHLIHYSYGVNSTEKGDLSSESTVSRIRTEHFPLTLESARPSHTSQYLCASSEQGPNNSPLHFGNGTRLTVT.

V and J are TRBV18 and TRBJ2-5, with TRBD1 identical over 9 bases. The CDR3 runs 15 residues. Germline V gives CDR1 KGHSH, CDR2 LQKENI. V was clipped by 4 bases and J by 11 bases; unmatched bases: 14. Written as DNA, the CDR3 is TGTGCCAGCTCACTGGACCCGGGACAGGGACAAGAGCAGTACTTC. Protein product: CASSLDPGQGQEQYF.

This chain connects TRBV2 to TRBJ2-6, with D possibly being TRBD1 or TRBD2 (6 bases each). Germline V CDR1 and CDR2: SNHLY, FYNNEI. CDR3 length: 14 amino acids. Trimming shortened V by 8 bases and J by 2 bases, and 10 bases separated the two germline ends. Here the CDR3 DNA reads TGTGCCAGCGGAGGGACAACTGGGGCCAACGTCCTGACTTTC. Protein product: CASGGTTGANVLTF.

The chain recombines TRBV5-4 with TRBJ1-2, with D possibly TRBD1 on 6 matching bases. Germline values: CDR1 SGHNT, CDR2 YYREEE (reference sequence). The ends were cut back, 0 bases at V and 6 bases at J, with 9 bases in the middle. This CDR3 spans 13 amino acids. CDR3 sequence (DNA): TGTGCCAGCAGCTTGGCCGGGGGCAATGGCTACACCTTC. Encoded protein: CASSLAGGNGYTF.

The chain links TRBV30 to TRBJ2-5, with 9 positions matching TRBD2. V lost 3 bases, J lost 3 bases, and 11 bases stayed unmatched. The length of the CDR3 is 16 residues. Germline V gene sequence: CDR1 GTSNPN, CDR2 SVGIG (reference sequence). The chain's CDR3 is CAWSIPGGGEKETQYF. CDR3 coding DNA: TGTGCCTGGAGCATCCCCGGCGGGGGGGAGAAAGAGACCCAGTACTTC.

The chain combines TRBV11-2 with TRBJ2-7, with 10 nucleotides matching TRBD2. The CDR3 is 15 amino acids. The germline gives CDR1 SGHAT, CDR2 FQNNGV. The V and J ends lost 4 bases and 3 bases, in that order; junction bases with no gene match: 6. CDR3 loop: CASSYGLADLYEQYF. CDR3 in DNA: TGTGCCAGCAGCTACGGACTAGCGGATCTCTACGAGCAGTACTTC.

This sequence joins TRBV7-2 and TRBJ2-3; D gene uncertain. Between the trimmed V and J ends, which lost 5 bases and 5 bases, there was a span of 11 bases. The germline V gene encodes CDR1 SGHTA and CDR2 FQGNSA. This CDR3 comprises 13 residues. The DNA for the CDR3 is TGTGCCAGCAGCCCATCTCTACGAGATACGCAGTATTTT. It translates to CASSPSLRDTQYF.

The CDR3 sequence is CASSLGRAYGYTF. CDR3 coding DNA: TGCGCCAGCAGCCTAGGCAGGGCCTATGGCTACACCTTC. The rearrangement links TRBV4-1 to TRBJ1-2; weak D call: TRBD1 (5 bases). Germline V gene sequence: CDR1 MGHRA, CDR2 YSYEKL. The CDR3 is made up of 13 amino acids. The V gene lost 4 bases and the J gene lost 4 bases, with 10 bases spanning the gap.

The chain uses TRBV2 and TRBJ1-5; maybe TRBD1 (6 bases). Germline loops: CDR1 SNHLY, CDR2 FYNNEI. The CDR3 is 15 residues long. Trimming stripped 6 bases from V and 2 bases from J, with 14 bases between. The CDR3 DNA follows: TGTGCCAGCAGACGACAGGAAAGTGGCAATCAGCCCCAGCATTTT. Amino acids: CASRRQESGNQPQHF.

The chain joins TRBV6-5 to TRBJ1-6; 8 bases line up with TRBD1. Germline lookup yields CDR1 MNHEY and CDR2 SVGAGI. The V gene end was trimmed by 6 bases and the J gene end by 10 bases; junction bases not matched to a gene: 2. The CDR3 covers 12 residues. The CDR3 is CASRAGGSPLHF. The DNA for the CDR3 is TGTGCCAGCAGGGCAGGGGGCTCACCCCTCCACTTT.

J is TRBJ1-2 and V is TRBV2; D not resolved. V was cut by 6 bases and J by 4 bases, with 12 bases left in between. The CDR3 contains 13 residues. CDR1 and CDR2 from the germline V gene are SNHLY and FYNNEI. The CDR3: CASREKQPYGYTF. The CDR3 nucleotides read TGTGCCAGCAGGGAAAAACAGCCCTATGGCTACACCTTC.